This T cell receptor (beta chain) is from a study of shared clonotypes between healthy human individuals. Repertoires were generated with immunoSEQ multiplex PCR, while TCRdb's copy carries only in-frame clones and drops some. The table lists more than 2 million clones, 93% of them singletons, with around 1.8% in the top ten. The CDR3 extends over 15 amino acids. From germline, CDR1 is SGHNT and CDR2 YYREEE (reference sequence). J was trimmed by 0 bases and V by 4 bases; bases with no gene match: 5. Positive CCR7 selection of CD45RO-negative cells yielded the naive CD8 cells, and terminally differentiated effector memory CD45RA+ cells were excluded.

The TCR comes from a young man in good health. Some clones in this sample may be carry-over from other donors' samples. The chain links TRBV5-4 to TRBJ2-3; TRBD2 matches 7 bases. Sequencing was done on a sample of naive CD8+ T cells from PBMCs. The CDR3 DNA is TGTGCCAGCAGCGCGGGGAGGGCTAGCACAGATACGCAGTATTTT. This gives the protein CASSAGRASTDTQYF.